One and the same sample provided the 32 T cell receptor beta chains below, sequenced in a study of blood T cell repertoires in COVID-19. Measured with immunoSEQ multiplex PCR; TCRdb has only the in-frame clones, and not every one. This sample has 150,000 to 200,000 clones; 80% to 85% occur once, and the top ten carry approximately 2.4%. The specimen was peripheral blood. These TCRs come from a human donor with acute or convalescent COVID-19. The donor label of this sample is uncertain.

The rearrangement uses TRBV6-1 and TRBJ2-3; 8 nucleotides align to TRBD2. The CDR3 sequence is 19 residues long. V lost 2 bases to trimming and J lost 1 base; unmatched junction nucleotides: 14. CDR1 and CDR2 (germline): MNHNS, SASEGT. CDR3 sequence reads: CASSERLDWISGGTDTQYF. DNA of the CDR3: TGTGCCAGCAGTGAAAGGTTAGATTGGATTAGCGGGGGCACAGATACGCAGTATTTT.

The CDR3 DNA is TGTGCCAGCAGCTTGAGACAGTTAAATGAAAAACTGTTTTTT. This translates into CASSLRQLNEKLFF. This chain links TRBV5-6 with TRBJ1-4, with D perhaps TRBD1 (5 bases). From germline, CDR1 is SGHDT and CDR2 YYEEEE. The CDR3 runs to 14 residues. V was clipped by 1 base and J by 5 bases, with 9 bases between them.

The gene calls are TRBV7-2 and TRBJ1-1; 7 nucleotides line up with TRBD1. The V segment lost 4 bases and the J segment 0 bases; nucleotides outside the gene matches: 5. CDR3 size: 15 residues. Germline-derived CDR1 and CDR2 are SGHTA and FQGNSA. The CDR3 nucleotides read TGTGCCAGCAGCTATATGGACAGGATGAACACTGAAGCTTTCTTT. Translating it yields CASSYMDRMNTEAFF.

The gene calls are TRBV12-5 and TRBJ1-2; TRBD1 matches at 8 bases. Germline CDR1 is LGHNT and CDR2 is FRNRAP. The CDR3 has 16 residues. With 3 bases clipped from V and 4 bases from J, the junction kept 10 bases outside the gene matches. CDR3 nucleotide sequence: TGTGCTAGTGGTTTTCTAGAGCGGACAGGGATCTATGGCTACACCTTC. Residues: CASGFLERTGIYGYTF.

The V and J genes are TRBV9 and TRBJ1-1; no clear D gene. Trimming pared 3 bases from V and 5 bases from J, leaving 11 bases between. The CDR3 sequence is 13 residues long. Looked up from germline, CDR1 is SGDLS and CDR2 is YYNGEE. In DNA form, the CDR3 reads TGTGCCAGCAGCGGGGCCCAAGAAACTGAAGCTTTCTTT. This sequence encodes CASSGAQETEAFF.

This chain joins TRBV30 and TRBJ1-6, with TRBD1 identical over 7 bases. From germline, CDR1 is GTSNPN and CDR2 SVGIG (reference sequence). Trimming took 3 bases from V and 8 from J; bases not matched to a gene: 4. This CDR3 spans 13 amino acids. DNA of the CDR3: TGTGCCTGGAGCGGCAGGGGGGATTCACCCCTCCACTTT. Amino acid sequence: CAWSGRGDSPLHF.

The CDR3 nucleotides are TGTGCCAGCAGTTTTAAGGGGTGGCAAGAGACCCAGTACTTC. It codes for CASSFKGWQETQYF. The V and J genes are TRBV27 and TRBJ2-5; perhaps TRBD1 as D (5 bases). The CDR3 is 14 amino acids. V lost 3 bases, J lost 2 bases, and 10 bases lay in between. Germline V gene sequence: CDR1 MNHEY, CDR2 SMNVEV (reference sequence).

The chain employs TRBV5-4 and TRBJ1-4; D remains ambiguous. Germline CDR1 SGHNT, CDR2 YYREEE (reference sequence). There are 14 residues in the CDR3. The V end lost 4 bases, the J end lost 2 bases, and 9 bases lay between the germline ends. Written as DNA, the CDR3 is TGTGCCAGCAGCACGGGATTCACTAATGAAAAACTGTTTTTT. Translating gives CASSTGFTNEKLFF.

The gene calls are TRBV19 and TRBJ1-4, with 7 bases matching TRBD1. This CDR3 spans 15 amino acids. The germline CDR1 and CDR2 sequences are LNHDA and SQIVND (reference sequence). V was clipped by 5 bases and J by 4 bases; unmatched bases: 7. The CDR3, as DNA: TGTGCCAGTAGTCCTTCGGACAGGCTTAATGAAAAACTGTTTTTT. It translates to CASSPSDRLNEKLFF.

This clone was detected once. This chain links TRBV9 with TRBJ1-3; 7 bases are a match to TRBD1. This CDR3 has 15 residues. The V gene end was trimmed by 3 bases and the J gene end by 5 bases; junction bases not matched to a gene: 8. Germline V gene lookup returns CDR1 SGDLS and CDR2 YYNGEE. In DNA, the CDR3 is TGTGCCAGCAGCGCGGGGAGACAGGGTCGAAACACCATATATTTT. Its protein product is CASSAGRQGRNTIYF.

The CDR3 DNA reads as TGTGCCAGCAGCTCCTCGGGATGGTCCTACAATGAGCAGTTCTTC. It yields the protein CASSSSGWSYNEQFF. The J gene is TRBJ2-1, the V gene TRBV7-2; weak D call: TRBD2 (5 bases). The CDR3 extends over 15 amino acids. Deletions cut 4 bases from V and 1 base from J, with 11 bases between. Germline V CDR1 and CDR2: SGHTA, FQGNSA. Full variable domain (remainder filled in from reference TRBV7-2 and TRBJ2-1): GAGVSQSPSNKVTEKGKDVELRCDPISGHTALYWYRQSLGQGLEFLIYFQGNSAPDKSGLPSDRFSAERTGGSVSTLTIQRTQQEDSAVYLCASSSSGWSYNEQFFGPGTRLTVL.

The gene calls are TRBV7-3 and TRBJ2-3; 8 bases fit TRBD2. Trimming cost V 5 bases and J 6 bases; bases outside gene matches: 7. The CDR3 has 14 residues. Looked up from germline, CDR1 is SGHTA and CDR2 is FQGTGA. The CDR3 region is CASSGSGGPDTQYF. CDR3 DNA: TGTGCCAGCAGCGGAAGCGGGGGCCCCGATACGCAGTATTTT. The full variable domain, with the rest looked up from reference TRBV7-3 and TRBJ2-3, is GAGVSQTPSNKVTEKGKYVELRCDPISGHTALYWYRQSLGQGPEFLIYFQGTGAADDSGLPNDRFFAVRPEGSVSTLKIQRTERGDSAVYLCASSGSGGPDTQYFGPGTRLTVL.

V is TRBV3-1 (or the pseudogene TRBV3-2) and J is TRBJ2-7; 9 positions match TRBD2. CDR1 is LGHDT, CDR2 YNNKEL, per germline (reference sequence). The CDR3 length is 16 residues. V trimming: 1 base; J trimming: 3 bases; junction bases outside the gene matches: 7. The CDR3 bases are TGTGCCAGCAGCCAAGGACCGGCGGGAGGGGGCTACGAGCAGTACTTC. Protein product: CASSQGPAGGGYEQYF.

This chain uses TRBV6-1 with TRBJ2-1, with 11 positions matching TRBD2. Trimming removed 2 bases from V and 1 base from J; junction bases left unmatched: 4. There are 17 residues in the CDR3. From germline, CDR1 is MNHNS and CDR2 SASEGT. The CDR3 loop reads CASSELAGGKSYNEQFF. DNA for the CDR3: TGTGCCAGCAGTGAACTAGCGGGAGGAAAGTCCTACAATGAGCAGTTCTTC.

The genes are TRBV7-2 and TRBJ2-1, with a possible D match to TRBD1 (6 bases). Trimming shortened V by 8 bases and J by 0 bases, and 14 bases separated the two germline ends. The V gene's germline CDR1 is SGHTA and CDR2 FQGNSA. The CDR3 loop spans 15 amino acids. The CDR3 nucleotides read TGTGCCAGCCGAGGGCAGGGGAGCTCCTACAATGAGCAGTTCTTC. Translation: CASRGQGSSYNEQFF. Complete variable domain (other parts from reference TRBV7-2 and TRBJ2-1): GAGVSQSPSNKVTEKGKDVELRCDPISGHTALYWYRQSLGQGLEFLIYFQGNSAPDKSGLPSDRFSAERTGGSVSTLTIQRTQQEDSAVYLCASRGQGSSYNEQFFGPGTRLTVL.

The chain is built from TRBV30 and TRBJ2-3; TRBD2 is a possible D gene (6 bases). This CDR3 is built from 13 residues. V gave up 5 bases and J gave up 4 bases, with 13 bases separating them. Germline loops: CDR1 GTSNPN, CDR2 SVGIG (reference sequence). The CDR3 sequence: CAWGTSGADTQYF. The CDR3 nucleotides read TGTGCCTGGGGGACTTCCGGCGCAGATACGCAGTATTTT.

This clone was counted once. The rearrangement joins TRBV20-1 to TRBJ2-3, with 10 bases identical to TRBD2. The germline CDR1 and CDR2 sequences are DFQATT and SNEGSKA (reference sequence). The CDR3 consists of 16 residues. V lost 3 bases, J lost 4 bases, and 10 bases stayed unmatched. The CDR3 region is CSASPRASGRADTQYF. CDR3 DNA sequence: TGCAGTGCTAGTCCGAGGGCTAGCGGGAGAGCAGATACGCAGTATTTT.

The chain carries TRBV2 and TRBJ1-2; tentatively, D is TRBD1 (6 bases). Germline V gene lookup returns CDR1 SNHLY and CDR2 FYNNEI. The V end was cut by 2 bases, the J end by 4 bases, with 11 bases between. The length of the CDR3 is 14 residues. In DNA, the CDR3 is TGTGCCAGCAGTGAAAAGGGGGGGCCCTATGGCTACACCTTC. This sequence encodes CASSEKGGPYGYTF.

This chain connects TRBV5-5 to TRBJ2-7, with 10 bases fitting TRBD1. The CDR3 runs 16 residues. J lost 7 bases, V lost 2 bases, and 12 bases had no gene match. CDR1 is SGHKS, CDR2 YYEKEE, per germline (reference sequence). DNA for the CDR3: TGTGCCAGCAGCTTTGTGCCCGGGACAGGGGAGGAAGAGCAGTACTTC. As protein: CASSFVPGTGEEEQYF.

The CDR3 nucleotides read TGCGCCAGCAGCGGACAGGGAATTGATGACTACACCTTC. Its protein is CASSGQGIDDYTF. The chain employs TRBV5-1 and TRBJ1-2, with 8 bases lining up with TRBD1. Germline V gene lookup returns CDR1 SGHRS and CDR2 YFSETQ. V lost 4 bases and J lost 10; bases outside the gene matches: 9. CDR3 length equals 13 residues.

The CDR3 region has the DNA TGTGCCAGTACCACAGGTTCCGAGAAGAATTCACCCCTCCACTTT. This sequence encodes CASTTGSEKNSPLHF. The V call is TRBV19, the J call TRBJ1-6; tentative D call: TRBD1 (5 bases). V was trimmed by 7 bases and J by 7 bases, leaving 17 bases between them. The CDR3 spans 15 residues. The germline V gene encodes CDR1 LNHDA and CDR2 SQIVND (reference sequence). Combining the CDR3 with reference TRBV19 and TRBJ1-6 gives the whole variable domain DGGITQSPKYLFRKEGQNVTLSCEQNLNHDAMYWYRQDPGQGLRLIYYSQIVNDFQKGDIAEGYSVSREKKESFPLTVTSAQKNPTAFYLCASTTGSEKNSPLHFGNGTRLTVT.

This rearrangement joins TRBV21-1 to TRBJ2-7; the table calls TRBD2, which could not be checked here. TRBV21-1 is annotated as a pseudogene. The CDR3 extends over 11 amino acids. This CDR3 is CASFSPGEQYF. As DNA, the CDR3 is TGTGCCAGCTTCAGTCCGGGCGAGCAGTACTTC.

CDR3 residues: CASSLVSFSGNTIYF. In DNA, the CDR3 is TGTGCCAGCAGCTTAGTGAGCTTCTCTGGAAACACCATATATTTT. The rearrangement links TRBV7-2 to TRBJ1-3; no clear D gene. The CDR3 spans 15 residues. Deletions cut 1 base from V and 0 bases from J, with 7 bases between. Per germline, CDR1 SGHTA and CDR2 FQGNSA.

The CDR3 sequence: CASSAPLGLAGFSSYNEQFF. The CDR3 DNA reads TGTGCCAGCAGCGCCCCCTTGGGACTAGCGGGGTTCAGCTCCTACAATGAGCAGTTCTTC. The chain uses TRBV9 and TRBJ2-1; TRBD2 agrees at 13 bases. The V and J ends lost 3 bases and 0 bases, in that order; junction bases with no gene match: 12. The CDR3 contains 20 residues. Germline V lookup: CDR1 SGDLS, CDR2 YYNGEE.

The chain is built from TRBV5-8 and TRBJ2-7, with 7 nucleotides matching TRBD2. Trimming removed 9 bases from V and 6 bases from J; junction bases left unmatched: 18. Germline assignment: CDR1 SGHTS and CDR2 YDEGEE. The CDR3 spans 15 residues. The CDR3 sequence: CATWNWGGPEGEQYF. The CDR3 DNA sequence: TGTGCCACCTGGAATTGGGGAGGGCCAGAGGGCGAGCAGTACTTC.

This clone is a singleton in its sample. The chain carries TRBV6-5 and TRBJ2-1, with 7 bases fitting TRBD2. The CDR3 runs 14 residues. CDR1 is MNHEY, CDR2 SVGAGI, per germline. Trimming removed 5 bases from V and 4 bases from J; junction bases left unmatched: 5. This CDR3 reads CASSTGLLYNEQFF. CDR3 bases: TGTGCCAGCAGTACGGGACTATTGTACAATGAGCAGTTCTTC.

The sample holds one count of this clone. The chain carries TRBV15 and TRBJ1-2, with TRBD1 matching over 12 bases. The length of the CDR3 is 15 residues. Unmatched junction bases numbered 3, after V lost 1 base and J lost 6 bases. Germline-derived CDR1 and CDR2 are LNHNV and YYDKDF (reference sequence). In nucleotides, the CDR3 is TGTGCCACCAGCAGAGGGGACAGGGGGCGCGATGGCTACACCTTC. Residues: CATSRGDRGRDGYTF.

The J gene is TRBJ2-1, the V gene TRBV9; 7 bases line up with TRBD1. This CDR3 contains 15 residues. Germline values: CDR1 SGDLS, CDR2 YYNGEE. J lost 7 bases, V lost 1 base, and 8 bases had no gene match. In DNA, the CDR3 is TGTGCCAGCAGCGTACTTGAGACAGGGTTTAATGAGCAGTTCTTC. Residues: CASSVLETGFNEQFF.

The CDR3 here is CASSPRGSGNTIYF. For the CDR3, the DNA is TGTGCCAGCAGTCCCAGGGGCTCTGGAAACACCATATATTTT. The rearrangement uses TRBV27 and TRBJ1-3; weak D call: TRBD1 (6 bases). The germline V gene has CDR1 MNHEY and CDR2 SMNVEV (reference sequence). The ends were cut back, 5 bases at V and 0 bases at J, with 8 bases in the middle. CDR3 length equals 14 residues.

CDR3 DNA sequence: TGTGCCAGTACCTCGCTTGCTAGCGGGAAGGGGGAGCAGTTCTTC. Its protein is CASTSLASGKGEQFF. The chain has TRBV19 and TRBJ2-1; TRBD2 matches 9 bases. Trimming cost V 7 bases and J 10 bases; bases outside gene matches: 14. CDR1 and CDR2 (germline): LNHDA, SQIVND (reference sequence). This CDR3 contains 15 residues.

This clone was observed a single time. The chain is built from TRBV20-1 and TRBJ2-1; 8 nucleotides align to TRBD2. The CDR3 extends over 16 amino acids. V was pared by 3 bases and J by 7 bases, with 14 bases of the junction left unmatched. The germline V gene encodes CDR1 DFQATT and CDR2 SNEGSKA (reference sequence). DNA of the CDR3: TGCAGTGCTAGTCCGGGACTAGGGGTTGAGGGGAATGAGCAGTTCTTC. Amino acid sequence: CSASPGLGVEGNEQFF.

This chain uses TRBV28 with TRBJ1-5, with 9 bases aligning to TRBD1. Germline lookup yields CDR1 MDHEN and CDR2 SYDVKM. The CDR3 consists of 16 residues. With 6 bases clipped from V and 1 base from J, the junction kept 7 bases outside the gene matches. The CDR3 here is CASRTGGPDSNQPQHF. CDR3 sequence (DNA): TGTGCCAGCAGGACAGGGGGGCCGGACAGCAATCAGCCCCAGCATTTT.